The rows below give T cell receptor beta chains drawn from one sample of a study of cytomegalovirus exposure and HLA in healthy donors. Sequencing used immunoSEQ multiplex PCR; TCRdb keeps in-frame clones, though not all of them. The table lists about 94,000 clones, roughly four fifths of them singletons. The sequenced sample was PBMCs. The origin of the receptors is a human donor in good health. CDR3s include the opening cysteine and the closing phenylalanine or tryptophan. The D gene is left open where the match is weak. Size is omitted from some rows. Given values are once, few, many or a class for expanded clones.

J,D,size,V,CDR3,DNA
TRBJ1-5,.,few,TRBV6-5,CASRPTGGGNQPQHF,TGTGCCAGCAGGCCCACAGGCGGGGGCAATCAGCCCCAGCATTTT
TRBJ1-5,TRBD1,.,TRBV18,CASSQDREGNQPQHF,TGTGCCAGCTCGCAAGACAGGGAGGGCAATCAGCCCCAGCATTTT
TRBJ1-2,.,.,TRBV4-3,CASSRETENYGYTF,TGCGCCAGCAGCCGAGAGACAGAGAACTATGGCTACACCTTC
TRBJ2-5,.,few,TRBV5-1,CASSLGGTTPQETQYF,TGCGCCAGCAGCTTGGGAGGGACAACCCCACAAGAGACCCAGTACTTC
TRBJ1-1,TRBD1,.,TRBV28,CASSLQGGNTEAFF,TGTGCCAGCAGTTTACAGGGGGGGAACACTGAAGCTTTCTTT
TRBJ2-7,.,.,TRBV30,CAWTDTYEQYF,TGTGCCTGGACGGACACCTACGAGCAGTACTTC
TRBJ1-3,.,.,TRBV9,CASSVAGSGNTIYF,TGTGCCAGCAGCGTAGCAGGGTCAGGAAACACCATATATTTT
TRBJ1-5,.,.,TRBV4-1,CASSLISRPGGTQHF,TGCGCCAGCAGCCTGATTTCGAGGCCGGGCGGGACCCAGCATTTT
TRBJ1-5,TRBD1,few,TRBV6-1,CASGQGISNQPQHF,TGTGCCAGCGGACAGGGGATTAGCAATCAGCCCCAGCATTTT
TRBJ1-1,.,once,TRBV2,CASRNSLNTEAFF,TGTGCCAGCAGAAACAGTTTGAACACTGAAGCTTTCTTT
TRBJ2-1,TRBD2,once,TRBV11-1,CASSPGLAGGPGNEQFF,TGTGCCAGCAGCCCAGGACTAGCGGGGGGGCCGGGCAATGAGCAGTTCTTC
TRBJ2-2,TRBD1,.,TRBV28,CASSFWQGAGGELFF,TGTGCCAGCAGTTTTTGGCAGGGGGCGGGCGGGGAGCTGTTTTTT
TRBJ2-1,TRBD2,.,TRBV5-1,CASSLVVGTSGYNEQFF,TGCGCCAGCAGCTTGGTCGTTGGGACTAGCGGTTACAATGAGCAGTTCTTC
TRBJ1-1,TRBD1,.,TRBV7-9,CASSSRDRGGTEAFF,TGTGCCAGCAGCTCGAGGGACAGGGGAGGCACTGAAGCTTTCTTT
TRBJ1-1,TRBD1,.,TRBV28,CASIIAGTEKAFF,TGTGCCAGTATTATCGCCGGGACAGAAAAAGCTTTCTTT
TRBJ2-3,.,.,TRBV10-3,CAISESGTDTQYF,TGTGCCATCAGTGAGTCCGGGACAGATACGCAGTATTTT
TRBJ1-1,.,.,TRBV5-4,CASPGGADTEAFF,TGTGCCAGCCCCGGAGGGGCAGATACTGAAGCTTTCTTT
TRBJ2-7,.,.,TRBV29-1,CSVGQTYEQYF,TGCAGCGTAGGACAGACCTACGAGCAGTACTTC
TRBJ2-7,TRBD1,.,TRBV19,CASSIRDRAHSYEQYF,TGTGCCAGTAGTATCCGGGACAGGGCCCACTCCTACGAGCAGTACTTC
TRBJ2-2,TRBD2,.,TRBV7-6,CASSFSRASGGTGELFF,TGTGCCAGCAGCTTCTCTAGGGCTAGCGGGGGTACCGGGGAGCTGTTTTTT
TRBJ2-7,TRBD2,.,TRBV19,CASSATSGAGEQYF,TGTGCCAGTAGTGCGACTAGCGGGGCTGGCGAGCAGTACTTC
TRBJ1-1,.,.,TRBV10-3,CAISEGREVFKAFF,TGTGCCATCAGTGAGGGCAGGGAGGTCTTTAAAGCTTTCTTT
TRBJ2-3,.,.,TRBV7-2,CASSLGATDTQYF,TGTGCCAGCAGCTTAGGGGCAACAGATACGCAGTATTTT
TRBJ2-7,.,.,TRBV6-1,CASISRVPYEQYF,TGTGCCAGCATCTCGCGGGTCCCGTACGAGCAGTACTTC
TRBJ1-2,TRBD1,.,TRBV5-1,CASSWGQTYGYTF,TGCGCCAGCAGCTGGGGACAGACCTATGGCTACACCTTC
TRBJ2-5,TRBD2,.,TRBV29-1,CSVEMYGAGDVQETQYF,TGCAGCGTTGAAATGTACGGGGCGGGAGACGTCCAAGAGACCCAGTACTTC
TRBJ2-7,.,.,TRBV28,CASSLSDTAGWGYEQYF,TGTGCCAGCAGTTTATCCGATACCGCGGGATGGGGCTACGAGCAGTACTTC
TRBJ2-1,TRBD2,.,TRBV5-1,CASSSLTSGISYNEQFF,TGCGCCAGCAGCTCCCTGACTAGCGGGATCTCCTACAATGAGCAGTTCTTC
TRBJ1-3,TRBD1,once,TRBV28,CASSPGGTGGNTIYF,TGTGCCAGCAGTCCAGGGGGCACCGGTGGAAACACCATATATTTT
TRBJ2-5,TRBD1,.,TRBV7-9,CASSFDRAKETQYF,TGTGCCAGCAGCTTTGACAGGGCCAAAGAGACCCAGTACTTC
TRBJ1-5,.,.,TRBV4-1,CASSQALISNQPQHF,TGCGCCAGCAGCCAAGCTCTAATTAGCAATCAGCCCCAGCATTTT
TRBJ2-7,TRBD2,once,TRBV7-9,CASSLAGRLAGTYEQYF,TGTGCCAGCAGCTTAGCAGGGAGACTAGCGGGCACCTACGAGCAGTACTTC
TRBJ2-1,TRBD1,.,TRBV27,CASSSGQGKKYNEQFF,TGTGCCAGCAGTTCCGGACAGGGCAAGAAATACAATGAGCAGTTCTTC
TRBJ1-1,.,.,TRBV7-8,CASSLQGSTEAFF,TGTGCCAGCAGCTTGCAGGGGAGCACTGAAGCTTTCTTT
TRBJ2-5,.,.,TRBV27,CASGEVQETQYF,TGTGCCAGCGGGGAGGTTCAAGAGACCCAGTACTTC
TRBJ2-3,.,few,TRBV5-1,CASRQRSTDTQYF,TGCGCCAGCAGGCAGCGTAGCACAGATACGCAGTATTTT